This is a list of T cell receptor beta chains from one sample in a study of blood T cell repertoires in COVID-19. The repertoire was sequenced with immunoSEQ multiplex PCR; TCRdb's copy has only in-frame clones and lacks some. The sample includes about 380,000 clones, 90% of them seen just once. The material sequenced was peripheral blood. The receptors were gathered from a man between 18 and 35 years old with active or convalescent COVID-19. CDR3s include the opening cysteine and the closing phenylalanine or tryptophan. The order of the fields is clone size, J gene, V gene, D gene, CDR3 DNA, CDR3 protein. The D gene is left open where the match is weak. Size values are once, few and many counts, or a class for expanded clones, and some rows have none.

size: NA
J: TRBJ1-2
V: TRBV3-1/TRBV3-2
D: NA
DNA: TGTGCCAGCAGCCCCCCAGGGAGAGCGGGAGGCTACACCTTC
CDR3: CASSPPGRAGGYTF

size: NA
J: TRBJ2-5
V: TRBV18
D: NA
DNA: TGTGCCAGCTCCCTCGAAGAGACCCAGTACTTC
CDR3: CASSLEETQYF

size: once
J: TRBJ2-5
V: TRBV7-7
D: TRBD1
DNA: TGTGCCAGCAGCTTAAGGACAGGGGCCCAAGAGACCCAGTACTTC
CDR3: CASSLRTGAQETQYF

size: NA
J: TRBJ1-1
V: TRBV4-1
D: TRBD1
DNA: TGCGCCAGCAGTTTCAGACCGGGACAGGGTTTCGCTGAAGCTTTCTTT
CDR3: CASSFRPGQGFAEAFF

size: NA
J: TRBJ1-2
V: TRBV5-6
D: TRBD1
DNA: TGTGCCAGCAGAGAAATGGGACAGTCCAACTATGGCTACACCTTC
CDR3: CASREMGQSNYGYTF

size: NA
J: TRBJ1-5
V: TRBV2
D: NA
DNA: TGTGCCAGCAGATTGAGGAGGGATAGCAATCAGCCCCAGCATTTT
CDR3: CASRLRRDSNQPQHF

size: few
J: TRBJ1-5
V: TRBV2
D: TRBD1
DNA: TGTGCCACGCAACCGTGGGGACAGGGTCTCAGCAATCAGCCCCAGCATTTT
CDR3: CATQPWGQGLSNQPQHF

size: NA
J: TRBJ1-6
V: TRBV6-5
D: NA
DNA: TGTGCCAGCAGTAGAGCCCCGGTGGGGGGTTCACCCCTCCACTTT
CDR3: CASSRAPVGGSPLHF

size: NA
J: TRBJ2-7
V: TRBV5-6
D: TRBD1
DNA: TGTGCCAGCAGAAGGGACAGGGTCTCCTACGAGCAGTACTTC
CDR3: CASRRDRVSYEQYF

size: NA
J: TRBJ1-2
V: TRBV10-3
D: TRBD1
DNA: TGTGCCATCACCGGCAATCTACAGGGGGCGGATGGCTACACCTTC
CDR3: CAITGNLQGADGYTF

size: many
J: TRBJ2-2
V: TRBV25-1
D: TRBD1
DNA: TGTGCCAGCAGTGAGGACAGGGACACCGGGGAGCTGTTTTTT
CDR3: CASSEDRDTGELFF

size: NA
J: TRBJ2-1
V: TRBV9
D: NA
DNA: TGTGCCAGCAGCTCGCACCCGGGGTCCTACAATGAGCAGTTCTTC
CDR3: CASSSHPGSYNEQFF

size: NA
J: TRBJ1-1
V: TRBV27
D: NA
DNA: TGTGCCAGGACCGGGCGGGGGGTGAACACTGAAGCTTTCTTT
CDR3: CARTGRGVNTEAFF

size: few
J: TRBJ1-4
V: TRBV7-8
D: NA
DNA: TGTGCCAGCAGCAACAACAGGGTGCGTCGGGAAAAACTGTTTTTT
CDR3: CASSNNRVRREKLFF

size: once
J: TRBJ1-5
V: TRBV27
D: TRBD1
DNA: TGTGCCAGCAGTGTACAGGGGTATCAGCCCCAGCATTTT
CDR3: CASSVQGYQPQHF

size: NA
J: TRBJ2-3
V: TRBV4-2
D: NA
DNA: TGTGCCAGCAGCCAAGCAGGGCCAGATACGCAGTATTTT
CDR3: CASSQAGPDTQYF

size: NA
J: TRBJ1-1
V: TRBV5-1
D: TRBD1
DNA: TGCGCCAGCAGCTTGGAACGACAGGGAATCACTGAAGCTTTCTTT
CDR3: CASSLERQGITEAFF

size: NA
J: TRBJ1-1
V: TRBV28
D: NA
DNA: TGTGCCCACAGCGGGGGCTACACTGAAGCTTTCTTT
CDR3: CAHSGGYTEAFF

size: NA
J: TRBJ1-1
V: TRBV7-3
D: TRBD1
DNA: TGTGCCAGCAGCTTAGGCGGACAGGGGATCACTGAAGCTTTCTTT
CDR3: CASSLGGQGITEAFF

size: NA
J: TRBJ2-2
V: TRBV27
D: TRBD2
DNA: TGTGCCAGCTCCGTGCGGGGGGGTCCCGGGGAGCTGTTTTTT
CDR3: CASSVRGGPGELFF

size: NA
J: TRBJ2-3
V: TRBV3-1/TRBV3-2
D: TRBD2
DNA: TGTGCCAGCAGCCAAGATCCTAGCGGGACTACGCAGTATTTT
CDR3: CASSQDPSGTTQYF

size: NA
J: TRBJ1-1
V: TRBV11-2
D: NA
DNA: TGTGCCAGCAGCTTAGTAGTGACTGAAGCTTTCTTT
CDR3: CASSLVVTEAFF

size: NA
J: TRBJ2-3
V: TRBV6-2/TRBV6-3
D: NA
DNA: TGTGCCAGCAGTTACTCTATCACCGCGTCAGTCAGGGCAGATACGCAGTATTTT
CDR3: CASSYSITASVRADTQYF

size: NA
J: TRBJ1-6
V: TRBV7-2
D: NA
DNA: TGTGCCAGCAGCTTAGCGTTGGGGCAGGCCCTGTCACCCCTCCACTTT
CDR3: CASSLALGQALSPLHF

size: NA
J: TRBJ2-3
V: TRBV6-5
D: TRBD1
DNA: TGTGCCAGCAGTTCCGGGACAGCGAAAGCGTATTTT
CDR3: CASSSGTAKAYF

size: NA
J: TRBJ1-1
V: TRBV10-3
D: NA
DNA: TGTGCCATCAGGTCGGACAGCCTGAACACTGAAGCTTTCTTT
CDR3: CAIRSDSLNTEAFF

size: NA
J: TRBJ2-5
V: TRBV11-3
D: TRBD1
DNA: TGTGCCAGCAGCAAGGGCCCCGGGACAGACGGGACCCAGTACTTC
CDR3: CASSKGPGTDGTQYF

size: NA
J: TRBJ2-1
V: TRBV24-1
D: NA
DNA: TGTGCCACCAGTGATGGACTGGGACAACATGAGCAGTTCTTC
CDR3: CATSDGLGQHEQFF

size: once
J: TRBJ2-5
V: TRBV9
D: TRBD2
DNA: TGTGCCAGCAGTGCTAGCGGGAGGTGGCAAGAGACCCAGTACTTC
CDR3: CASSASGRWQETQYF

size: NA
J: TRBJ1-2
V: TRBV28
D: NA
DNA: TGTGCCAGCAGTTTTCGGGGTACTGGCTACACCTTC
CDR3: CASSFRGTGYTF

size: NA
J: TRBJ2-1
V: TRBV24-1
D: TRBD2
DNA: TGTGCCACCAGTGATTTGGTGACTAGCCAGAGCTCCTACAATGAGCAGTTCTTC
CDR3: CATSDLVTSQSSYNEQFF

size: NA
J: TRBJ1-3
V: TRBV19
D: NA
DNA: TGTGCCAGTAGTATAGCGGAGGCCAGCTCTGGAAACACCATATATTTT
CDR3: CASSIAEASSGNTIYF

size: NA
J: TRBJ2-1
V: TRBV9
D: NA
DNA: TGTGCCAGCAGCACCCTCCGGGTTCACAATGAGCAGTTCTTC
CDR3: CASSTLRVHNEQFF

size: few
J: TRBJ1-1
V: TRBV6-2/TRBV6-3
D: NA
DNA: TGTGCCAGCAGTACTCTCTCGACAGACCTTCGCACTGAAGCTTTCTTT
CDR3: CASSTLSTDLRTEAFF

size: once
J: TRBJ1-5
V: TRBV11-2
D: NA
DNA: TGTGCCAGCAGCACATATAGCAATCAGCCCCAGCATTTT
CDR3: CASSTYSNQPQHF

size: NA
J: TRBJ1-1
V: TRBV9
D: NA
DNA: TGTGCCAGCAGCGCGGGACACAACACTGAAGCTTTCTTT
CDR3: CASSAGHNTEAFF

size: NA
J: TRBJ2-7
V: TRBV2
D: NA
DNA: TGTGCCAGCAGTGCCGGGTCGTACGAGCAGTACTTC
CDR3: CASSAGSYEQYF

size: NA
J: TRBJ2-7
V: TRBV5-4
D: NA
DNA: TGTGCCAGCAGCTTCCCCTCGGGCGAGCAGTACTTC
CDR3: CASSFPSGEQYF

size: NA
J: TRBJ1-6
V: TRBV2
D: TRBD1
DNA: TGTGCCAGCAGGGGACAGAAAAGCTCCTATAATTCACCCCTCCACTTT
CDR3: CASRGQKSSYNSPLHF

size: NA
J: TRBJ1-2
V: TRBV6-4
D: NA
DNA: TGTGCCAGCAGTGCCCTACCAGGGTTTAACTATGGCTACACCTTC
CDR3: CASSALPGFNYGYTF

size: once
J: TRBJ2-1
V: TRBV7-9
D: TRBD2
DNA: TGTGCCAGCAGCTGGGGACTAGCGGTCTACAATGAGCAGTTCTTC
CDR3: CASSWGLAVYNEQFF

size: NA
J: TRBJ1-4
V: TRBV28
D: TRBD1
DNA: TGTGCCAGCAGTTTCACCGGGACAGGGGGAGAAAAACTGTTTTTT
CDR3: CASSFTGTGGEKLFF

size: NA
J: TRBJ2-1
V: TRBV4-1
D: NA
DNA: TGCGCCAGCAGCCCCAACGGGGTCTACAATGAGCAGTTCTTC
CDR3: CASSPNGVYNEQFF

size: NA
J: TRBJ2-1
V: TRBV5-6
D: NA
DNA: TGTGCCAGCAGCTTCTGGGGGCCGATATACAATGAGCAGTTCTTC
CDR3: CASSFWGPIYNEQFF

size: NA
J: TRBJ1-4
V: TRBV28
D: NA
DNA: TGTGCCAGCAGTTTTTCCGGGGGTCCTAATGAAAAACTGTTTTTT
CDR3: CASSFSGGPNEKLFF

size: NA
J: TRBJ1-6
V: TRBV9
D: NA
DNA: TGTGCCAGCAGCGTAGGTCCCCCAGGGGTTAATTCACCCCTCCACTTT
CDR3: CASSVGPPGVNSPLHF

size: few
J: TRBJ2-5
V: TRBV5-6
D: TRBD1
DNA: TGTGCCAGCAGCTTGTCGGGACAGAGCCTTGGCCAGTACTTC
CDR3: CASSLSGQSLGQYF

size: NA
J: TRBJ1-1
V: TRBV6-1
D: NA
DNA: TGTGCCAGCAGTGAAGTTTTTCGAGGCACTGAAGCTTTCTTT
CDR3: CASSEVFRGTEAFF